This TCR beta chain was profiled in a study of cytomegalovirus exposure and HLA in healthy donors. General observations from the study: The authors later found HLA-associated TCR beta chains more clonally expanded than equally common others.

As regards this clone: Its antigen remains unidentified.

PCR involved 60 Vbeta and 13 Jbeta primers. The repertoire was sequenced with immunoSEQ multiplex PCR; TCRdb's copy has only in-frame clones and lacks some. The sample has 65,000 to 90,000 clones, roughly 85% seen once. This CDR3 is 13 amino acids long. Germline V CDR1 and CDR2: GTSNPN, SVGIG (reference sequence). V was clipped by 5 bases and J by 4 bases; unmatched bases: 7. The clonotype was recovered from a man aged 25-40 years in good health and CMV-seronegative. The sequenced sample consisted of PBMCs. This chain joins TRBV30 and TRBJ2-7; 8 positions agree with TRBD2. CDR3 amino acids: CAWGDGGAYEQYF. DNA of the CDR3: TGTGCCTGGGGGGACGGGGGGGCTTACGAGCAGTACTTC.